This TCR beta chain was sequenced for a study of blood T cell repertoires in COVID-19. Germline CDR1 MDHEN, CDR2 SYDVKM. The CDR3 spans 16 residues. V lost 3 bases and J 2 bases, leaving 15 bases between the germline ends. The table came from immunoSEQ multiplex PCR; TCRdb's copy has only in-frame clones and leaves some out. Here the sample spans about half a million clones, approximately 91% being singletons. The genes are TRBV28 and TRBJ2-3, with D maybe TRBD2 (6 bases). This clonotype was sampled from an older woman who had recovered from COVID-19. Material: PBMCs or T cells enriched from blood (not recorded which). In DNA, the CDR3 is TGTGCCAGCAGTTTTGGAGGGGACCAAACCACAGATACGCAGTATTTT. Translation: CASSFGGDQTTDTQYF.